This T cell receptor (beta chain) was sequenced in a study of identical twins (TCRdb year 2016). Some background on the complete study: To test whether fetal clonotypes persist, this study deep-sequenced TCR alpha and beta repertoires from monozygotic twins, from unrelated adults of various ages, and from cord blood. Replicate twin experiments were performed at different times using different library preparation protocols to rule out contamination. Overall study outcomes, separate from this receptor: The excess sharing between twins in beta out-of-frame sequences was weaker because fewer shared sequences reduced the signal-to-noise ratio. Recombination models systematically underestimated out-of-frame TCR alpha sharing in monozygotic twins but agreed with sharing between unrelated individuals. Abundant cord blood beta clonotypes had fewer insertions, young adult naive repertoires showed a similar but weaker trend, and memory repertoires showed no such trend. Invariant T cells such as MAIT and iNKT could partly confound zero-insertion analyses, though diverse VJ usage argued against this for most clonotypes. Compared with coincidental sharing between unrelated individuals, out-of-frame TCR alpha sequences shared between twins showed an excess of sequences with low generation probability. Because the same donors could not be followed over many years, conclusions were based on cross-sectional statistical analysis.

From cysteine to phenylalanine, the CDR3 is 12 amino acids long. Of all the DNA, just the CDR3 is kept, 36 bases in frame from base 1. Trimming at the junction amounts to 1 base on V and 13 bases on J, and the germline ends lie 10 bases apart. CDR1 KGHDR and CDR2 SFDVKD are derived from the germline V gene. Regarding this clonotype: Its antigen has not been determined. The record has no base qualities; no much larger clone is one base away.

Library preparation used 5' RACE. TCRdb names Illumina HiSeq 2000 as the instrument used. A universal primer binding site was added through template switching, and the final cDNA carried a unique molecular identifier so that TCR cDNA molecules could be counted accurately. First-strand cDNA for TCR alpha and beta chains was synthesized from specific primers in the conserved constant-segment region. To control for contamination, every cDNA library was double barcoded, receiving both a SMART-Mk sample barcode and Illumina barcodes. TruSeq adapter sequences along with Illumina sample barcodes were introduced in two successive PCR steps. TCR alpha and beta cDNA libraries were sequenced on the Illumina HiSeq platform with custom primers. Regarding the original processing steps: MiGEC was used to process raw reads and extract unique molecular identifiers, and MiXCR was used to find CDR3 positions. For each individual, recombination models were inferred using an EM algorithm with the repgenHMM and IGoR tools. The tcR package in R was used for shared clonotype analysis, with sharing normalized by the product of cloneset sizes. To study raw recombination free of thymic and clonal selection effects, out-of-frame nonproductive sequences were analyzed. TCRdb reanalyzed the raw reads on its own, using fastp at Q25 for trimming and MiXCR for clone calling, and kept in-frame beta chains. Every CDR3 protein is listed once, alongside the most common genes and DNA of its rows. The V and J calls and clone size are TCRdb's, not the authors'. The sample table holds around 490,000 distinct CDR3 sequences, of which roughly 15% were seen once. The ten most abundant clones make up around 0.4% of the sample.

Every donor in the study was a healthy Caucasian. The twin cohort consisted of three pairs of female monozygotic twins, all aged roughly 18 to 30 years. Positive isolation kits from Invitrogen were used to isolate the CD4+ and CD8+ T cell populations. These same records also appear under a second study, on yellow fever vaccine responses in identical twins. The second study's authors report: The authors reported that the T cell response to vaccination in identical twins appeared partly convergent and partly personalized. Focusing on identical twins, the study followed the T cell clones that responded to the vaccine, and did so with precision.

Sequencing used CD4+ T cells sorted from blood. The clonotype originates from a young woman in good health. The rearrangement combines TRBV24-1 with TRBJ2-4; a weak D assignment points to TRBD2 (5 bases agree). The encoded CDR3 is CATSDFGESQYF. At the DNA level, the sequence is TGTGCCACCAGTGATTTCGGGGAGTCCCAGTACTTC.